This TCR beta chain derives from a study of shared clonotypes between healthy human individuals. This clone came up a few times. Here immunoSEQ multiplex PCR was the method, and the copy in TCRdb shows in-frame clones only, minus some. Here the sample spans a few million clones, around 93% being singletons. There are 11 residues in the CDR3. Germline loops: CDR1 SGDLS, CDR2 YYNGEE. V lost 3 bases and J lost 0, with 0 bases in between. Sequencing was performed on naive CD4+ T cells from PBMCs. Described subset: CD45RA+ positively selected. The sequence came from a man aged 18-30 years in good health. Some clones in this sample may be carry-over from other donors' samples. The chain uses TRBV9 and TRBJ2-5; D remains unclear. The CDR3 reads CASSDQETQYF. In DNA form, the CDR3 reads TGTGCCAGCAGCGACCAAGAGACCCAGTACTTC.